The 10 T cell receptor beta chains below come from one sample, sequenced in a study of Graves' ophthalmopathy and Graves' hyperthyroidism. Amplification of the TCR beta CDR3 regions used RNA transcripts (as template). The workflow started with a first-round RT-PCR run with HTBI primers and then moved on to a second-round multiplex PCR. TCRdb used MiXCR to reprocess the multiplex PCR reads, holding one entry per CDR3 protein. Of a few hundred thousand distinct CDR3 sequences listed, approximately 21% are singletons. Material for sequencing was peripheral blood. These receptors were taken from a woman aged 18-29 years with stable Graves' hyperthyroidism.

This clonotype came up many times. DNA of the CDR3: TGTGCCAGCAGCACGTGGGACATTTACGAGCAGTACTTC. Amino acids: CASSTWDIYEQYF. The rearrangement uses TRBV5-5 and TRBJ2-7; a possible D gene is TRBD1 (6 bases). The ends were cut back, 4 bases at V and 4 bases at J, with 12 bases in the middle. CDR1 and CDR2 (germline): SGHKS, YYEKEE (reference sequence). The CDR3 extends over 13 amino acids. The whole variable domain, remainder taken from reference TRBV5-5 and TRBJ2-7, is DAGVTQSPTHLIKTRGQQVTLRCSPISGHKSVSWYQQVLGQGPQFIFQYYEKEERGRGNFPDRFSARQFPNYSSELNVNALLLGDSALYLCASSTWDIYEQYFGPGTRLTVT.

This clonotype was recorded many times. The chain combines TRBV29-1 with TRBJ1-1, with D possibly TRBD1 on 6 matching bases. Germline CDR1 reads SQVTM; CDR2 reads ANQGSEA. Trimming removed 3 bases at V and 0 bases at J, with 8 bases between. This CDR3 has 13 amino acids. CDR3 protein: CSVDGGLNTEAFF. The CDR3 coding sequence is TGCAGCGTTGATGGGGGGCTGAACACTGAAGCTTTCTTT.

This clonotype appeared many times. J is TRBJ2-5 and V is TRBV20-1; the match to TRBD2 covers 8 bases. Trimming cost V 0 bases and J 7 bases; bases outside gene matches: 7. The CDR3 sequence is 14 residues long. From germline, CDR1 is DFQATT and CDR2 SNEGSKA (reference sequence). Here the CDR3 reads CSARDQAGVGTQYF. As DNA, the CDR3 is TGCAGTGCTAGAGATCAAGCGGGAGTGGGGACCCAGTACTTC.

The CDR3 sequence: CASSFRVGYTF. The CDR3 bases are TGTGCCAGCAGCTTTCGAGTGGGCTACACCTTC. V usage is TRBV12-3 or TRBV12-4 and J usage is TRBJ1-2; D unclear. This CDR3 comprises 11 residues. Trimming took 6 bases from V and 8 from J, leaving 10 bases between them.

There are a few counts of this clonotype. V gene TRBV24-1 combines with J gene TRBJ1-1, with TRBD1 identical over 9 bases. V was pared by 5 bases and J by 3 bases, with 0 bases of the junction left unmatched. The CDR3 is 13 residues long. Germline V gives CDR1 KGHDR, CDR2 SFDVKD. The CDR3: CATSGTGDTEAFF. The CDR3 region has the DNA TGTGCCACCAGTGGGACAGGGGACACTGAAGCTTTCTTT.

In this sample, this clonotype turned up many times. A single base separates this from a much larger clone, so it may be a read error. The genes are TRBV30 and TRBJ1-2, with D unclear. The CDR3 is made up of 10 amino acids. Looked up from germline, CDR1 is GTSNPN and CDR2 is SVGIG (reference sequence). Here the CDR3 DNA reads TGTGCCTGGAGTGATCCTGGCTGCACCTTC. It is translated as CAWSDPGCTF. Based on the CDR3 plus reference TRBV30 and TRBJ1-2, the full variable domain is SQTIHQWPATLVQPVGSPLSLECTVEGTSNPNLYWYRQAAGRGLQLLFYSVGIGQISSEVPQNLSASRPQDRQFILSSKKLLLSDSGFYLCAWSDPGCTFGSGTRLTVV.

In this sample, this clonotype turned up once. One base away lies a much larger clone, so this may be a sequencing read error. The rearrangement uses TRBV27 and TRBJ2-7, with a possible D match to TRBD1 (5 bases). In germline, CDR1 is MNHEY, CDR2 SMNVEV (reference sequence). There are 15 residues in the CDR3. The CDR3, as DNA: TGTGCCAGCAGCCCCGACAGTGCCATCTCCTACGAGCAGTGCTTC. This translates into CASSPDSAISYEQCF.

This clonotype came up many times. The CDR3 region is CAIRKTGMRNQPQHF. The CDR3 coding sequence is TGTGCCATCCGAAAGACAGGGATGCGCAATCAGCCCCAGCATTTT. This chain links TRBV28 with TRBJ1-5; 7 bases match TRBD1. Germline CDR1 reads MDHEN; CDR2 reads SYDVKM. CDR3 length: 15 residues. With 10 bases clipped from V and 2 bases from J, the junction kept 11 bases outside the gene matches.

For the CDR3, the DNA is TGTGCCAGCAGCCCATCCTTTTTGGGCAGGGGAGATGGCTACACCTTC. Protein: CASSPSFLGRGDGYTF. The chain couples TRBV7-3 to TRBJ1-2; D possibly corresponds to TRBD1 (6 bases). The CDR3 has 16 residues. Germline loops: CDR1 SGHTA, CDR2 FQGTGA. Trimming removed 5 bases at V and 6 bases at J, with 22 bases between.

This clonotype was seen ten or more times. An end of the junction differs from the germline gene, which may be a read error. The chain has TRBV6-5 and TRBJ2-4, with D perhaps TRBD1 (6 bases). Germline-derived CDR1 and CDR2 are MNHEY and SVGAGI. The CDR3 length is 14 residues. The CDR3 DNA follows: TGTGCCAGCAGTTACGGGTCAGGGGAAAACATTAAGTACTTC. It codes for CASSYGSGENIKYF.